The 16 T cell receptor beta chains reported below all come from one sample, sequenced in a study of T cells in severe cutaneous drug reactions. Libraries were made by iRepertoire multiplex PCR with TCR subtype-specific primers for bulk and single-cell sequencing. One entry per CDR3 protein, without DNA, is what TCRdb gives after re-calling the multiplex PCR reads. The table gives 10,000 or so distinct CDR3 sequences; the top ten clones make up 20% to 25% of it. Carbamazepine had induced Stevens-Johnson syndrome or toxic epidermal necrolysis in the sequenced donors. Specimen: cells from a skin blister. The origin of the receptors is a human donor with Stevens-Johnson syndrome, a severe cutaneous drug reaction.

The chain links TRBV29-1 to TRBJ2-1; TCRdb picks TRBD1, but there is no DNA to check that call. The CDR3 has 13 amino acids. Germline lookup yields CDR1 SQVTM and CDR2 ANQGSEA. This CDR3 is CSVRRDRADEQFF.

The gene calls are TRBV20-1 and TRBJ2-2; TCRdb proposes TRBD2, but this gene call is untestable without DNA. Germline CDR1 and CDR2: DFQATT and SNEGSKA (reference sequence). The CDR3 spans 15 residues. The CDR3 region is CSAFKTSGTTGELFF.

This chain connects TRBV29-1 to TRBJ2-3. Germline V gives CDR1 SQVTM, CDR2 ANQGSEA. The CDR3 runs 11 residues. This CDR3 is CSVEVIDTQYF.

This clonotype is medium-sized by frequency. The J gene is TRBJ2-3, the V gene TRBV20-1. In germline, CDR1 is DFQATT, CDR2 SNEGSKA (reference sequence). The CDR3 is 12 residues long. CDR3 residues: CSAREYTDTQYF.

This clonotype counts as medium-sized (0.01 to 0.1%) by frequency. The V and J genes are TRBV20-1 and TRBJ2-3; there is no DNA to check the TCRdb D call of TRBD1. Germline V CDR1 and CDR2: DFQATT, SNEGSKA (reference sequence). The CDR3 sequence is 14 residues long. The CDR3 protein is CSAYGDRSTDTQYF.

This chain joins TRBV20-1 and TRBJ2-3. CDR3 size: 14 residues. Germline V gene lookup returns CDR1 DFQATT and CDR2 SNEGSKA (reference sequence). The CDR3 reads CSAPLSPGPDTQYF.

This chain links TRBV29-1 with TRBJ2-1; the TCRdb D gene call, TRBD2, has no DNA to confirm it. The germline V gene has CDR1 SQVTM and CDR2 ANQGSEA. The CDR3 has 15 residues. CDR3 sequence reads: CSVSRYAGGPNEQFF.

The genes are TRBV20-1 and TRBJ2-3; TCRdb's D gene call, TRBD2, goes unchecked for lack of DNA. Germline V CDR1 and CDR2: DFQATT, SNEGSKA (reference sequence). This CDR3 region has 17 residues. The CDR3 sequence: CSARDYKTSGSTDTQYF.

The V call is TRBV20-1, the J call TRBJ2-1; TCRdb reports TRBD2, a call that lacks DNA to check it against. There are 14 residues in the CDR3. Germline CDR1 and CDR2: DFQATT and SNEGSKA (reference sequence). This chain's CDR3 is CSARGTTYYNEQFF.

This sequence joins TRBV20-1 and TRBJ2-5; without DNA, the TCRdb call of TRBD2 cannot be checked. This CDR3 contains 16 residues. Germline V lookup: CDR1 DFQATT, CDR2 SNEGSKA (reference sequence). CDR3: CSARSPLAMGLETQYF.

J is TRBJ2-3 and V is TRBV29-1; TCRdb outputs TRBD2, but without DNA this stays unchecked. The CDR3 contains 16 residues. The germline V gene encodes CDR1 SQVTM and CDR2 ANQGSEA. The CDR3 here is CSVERLAGDYTDTQYF.

The CDR3 region is CSVRLAGSNTGELFF. This chain joins TRBV29-1 and TRBJ2-2; there is no DNA to check the TCRdb D call of TRBD2. The CDR3 is made up of 15 amino acids. Germline lookup yields CDR1 SQVTM and CDR2 ANQGSEA.

V gene TRBV29-1 combines with J gene TRBJ2-1; the D call of TRBD1 rests on TCRdb alone, since no DNA is present to check it. Germline V lookup: CDR1 SQVTM, CDR2 ANQGSEA. The CDR3 has 13 residues. The CDR3 loop reads CSVSGGGNNEQFF.

This chain connects TRBV29-1 to TRBJ2-3. The CDR3 has 11 residues. Germline CDR1 reads SQVTM; CDR2 reads ANQGSEA. The CDR3 reads CSGLETDTQYF.

The rearrangement uses TRBV29-1 and TRBJ2-7; the TCRdb call, TRBD2, lacks DNA for checking. The length of the CDR3 is 14 residues. Per germline, CDR1 SQVTM and CDR2 ANQGSEA. CDR3 sequence: CSVLLGEGSYEQYF.

The chain employs TRBV29-1 and TRBJ2-1; TCRdb picks TRBD1, but there is no DNA to check that call. The CDR3 totals 13 residues. The germline CDR1 and CDR2 sequences are SQVTM and ANQGSEA. The CDR3 region is CSVEAQWANEQFF.